These T cell receptor beta chains were read from a single sample in a study of blood T cell repertoires in COVID-19. The data were produced by immunoSEQ multiplex PCR, yet TCRdb's version contains in-frame clones alone and is incomplete. Of about 20,000 clones listed, 86% are singletons. Input material: peripheral blood. These receptors all come from a middle-aged man with active COVID-19. CDR3s include the opening cysteine and the closing phenylalanine or tryptophan. D genes are given only for firm matches. For some rows the clone size is stated as once, few or many, or as a class when expanded; others skip it.

size: -
V: TRBV4-1
length: 14
J: TRBJ1-2
D: -
DNA: TGCGCCAGCAGCCGGAGAGGAGAAAACTATGGCTACACCTTC
CDR3: CASSRRGENYGYTF

size: -
V: TRBV7-2
length: 13
J: TRBJ2-3
D: -
DNA: TGTGCCAGCAGCTGGGAGCTCACAGATACGCAGTATTTT
CDR3: CASSWELTDTQYF

size: few
V: TRBV19
length: 15
J: TRBJ2-7
D: -
DNA: TGTGCCAGTAGCCTGGCAGGGGCCTCCTCCTACGAGCAGTACTTC
CDR3: CASSLAGASSYEQYF

size: -
V: TRBV7-9
length: 15
J: TRBJ2-3
D: TRBD2
DNA: TGTGCCAGCAGCACAACTAGCGGGGGCACAGATACGCAGTATTTT
CDR3: CASSTTSGGTDTQYF

size: -
V: TRBV7-3
length: 13
J: TRBJ2-1
D: -
DNA: TGTGCCAGCAGCTTACGCAGCCGGGGTGAGCAGTTCTTC
CDR3: CASSLRSRGEQFF

size: once
V: TRBV27
length: 14
J: TRBJ2-5
D: TRBD2
DNA: TGTGCCAGCAGGGATTATAGCGGGGCAGAGACCCAGTACTTC
CDR3: CASRDYSGAETQYF

size: -
V: TRBV9
length: 17
J: TRBJ2-5
D: -
DNA: TGTGCCAGCAGCTCCCCTAGGGGGGGGAGCCTCGGGGAGACCCAGTACTTC
CDR3: CASSSPRGGSLGETQYF

size: once
V: TRBV5-6
length: 12
J: TRBJ1-1
D: TRBD1
DNA: TGTGCCAGCAGTTTTCAGGGGGCAGCAGCTTTCTTT
CDR3: CASSFQGAAAFF

size: -
V: TRBV10-1
length: 14
J: TRBJ2-3
D: -
DNA: TGCGCCAGCAGTGAGGGACAGATCACAGATACGCAGTATTTT
CDR3: CASSEGQITDTQYF

size: -
V: TRBV6-2/TRBV6-3
length: 14
J: TRBJ1-5
D: -
DNA: TGTGCCAGCGGCCGTGCTAGCATAAATCAGCCCCAGCATTTT
CDR3: CASGRASINQPQHF

size: -
V: TRBV9
length: 15
J: TRBJ2-1
D: -
DNA: TGTGCCAGCAGCGTAGAAGGGGGGGCAAGTAATGAGCAGTTCTTC
CDR3: CASSVEGGASNEQFF

size: -
V: TRBV21-1
length: 14
J: TRBJ1-2
D: -
DNA: TGTGCCAGCAGCACAACCGGGACAGACTATGGCTACACCTTC
CDR3: CASSTTGTDYGYTF

size: once
V: TRBV6-2/TRBV6-3
length: 15
J: TRBJ1-1
D: -
DNA: TGTGCCAGCAGTTACTCGATTGAGGTCACGCCTGAAGCTTTCTTT
CDR3: CASSYSIEVTPEAFF

size: -
V: TRBV6-2/TRBV6-3
length: 14
J: TRBJ2-5
D: -
DNA: TGTGCCAGCAGTTACTCCCAGGTCAGGGAGACCCAGTACTTC
CDR3: CASSYSQVRETQYF

size: -
V: TRBV5-4
length: 13
J: TRBJ1-1
D: -
DNA: TGTGCCAGCAGCTTTCAGGGAGGAACTGAAGCTTTCTTT
CDR3: CASSFQGGTEAFF

size: once
V: TRBV30
length: 13
J: TRBJ2-3
D: TRBD1
DNA: TGTGCTTCTCCGGGACAGAGCACAGATACGCAGTATTTT
CDR3: CASPGQSTDTQYF

size: -
V: TRBV27
length: 14
J: TRBJ2-7
D: -
DNA: TGTGCCAGCAGTCTCACACAGGGACACTACGAGCAGTACTTC
CDR3: CASSLTQGHYEQYF

size: -
V: TRBV5-6
length: 12
J: TRBJ2-2
D: -
DNA: TGTGCCAGCAGCTGGTCGAGCGGGGAGCTGTTTTTT
CDR3: CASSWSSGELFF

size: -
V: TRBV7-9
length: 18
J: TRBJ2-5
D: TRBD1
DNA: TGTGCCAGCAGCTTAGATGGAGGGACAGGCACAAATCAAGAGACCCAGTACTTC
CDR3: CASSLDGGTGTNQETQYF

size: -
V: TRBV4-3
length: 15
J: TRBJ1-1
D: TRBD1
DNA: TGCGCCAGCAGCCAGGGGACAGGGGGCATCACTGAAGCTTTCTTT
CDR3: CASSQGTGGITEAFF

size: once
V: TRBV5-1
length: 13
J: TRBJ1-1
D: -
DNA: TGCGCCAGCAGCTTGCCTATGAACACTGAAGCTTTCTTT
CDR3: CASSLPMNTEAFF

size: few
V: TRBV6-6
length: 14
J: TRBJ2-3
D: -
DNA: TGTGCCAGCTGCTACCTCTCTCCCACAGATACGCAGTATTTT
CDR3: CASCYLSPTDTQYF

size: few
V: TRBV15
length: 16
J: TRBJ1-5
D: TRBD1
DNA: TGTGCCACCAGCAGTGGGGTGGGGACAGGGAATCAGCCCCAGCATTTT
CDR3: CATSSGVGTGNQPQHF

size: -
V: TRBV6-5
length: 14
J: TRBJ1-5
D: -
DNA: TGTGCCAGCAGTAACATTCATAGCAATCAGCCCCAGCATTTT
CDR3: CASSNIHSNQPQHF